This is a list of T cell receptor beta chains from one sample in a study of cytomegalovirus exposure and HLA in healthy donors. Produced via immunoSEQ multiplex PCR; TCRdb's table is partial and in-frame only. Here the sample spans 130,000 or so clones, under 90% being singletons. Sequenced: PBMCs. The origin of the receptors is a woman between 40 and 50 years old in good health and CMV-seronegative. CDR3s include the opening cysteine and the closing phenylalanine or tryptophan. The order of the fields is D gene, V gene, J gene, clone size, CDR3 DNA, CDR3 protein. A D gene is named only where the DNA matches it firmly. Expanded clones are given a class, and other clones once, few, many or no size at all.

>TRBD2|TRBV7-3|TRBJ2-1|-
TGTGCCAGCAGCTTAGGGGGGGGGACTAGTCAGTTCTTC
CASSLGGGTSQFF
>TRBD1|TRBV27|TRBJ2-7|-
TGTGCCAGCAGGGAAGGGGGGACAGGGTTCCCCTACGAGCAGTACTTC
CASREGGTGFPYEQYF
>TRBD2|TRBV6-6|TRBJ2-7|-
TGTGCCAGCTCTTACGCCGAGACTAGCGGGACCTACGAGCAGTACTTC
CASSYAETSGTYEQYF
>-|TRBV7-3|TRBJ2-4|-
TGTGCCAGCAGCTGGAATCCCTCGGGACAACCGGAGGAGCGACACATTCAGTACTTC
CASSWNPSGQPEERHIQYF
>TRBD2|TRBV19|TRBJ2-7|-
TGTGCCAGTAGTATACGGGGGGAGGGCCGGCTGAACGAGCAGTACTTC
CASSIRGEGRLNEQYF
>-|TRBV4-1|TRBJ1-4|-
TGCGCCAGCAGCCGAGACCTGGACAAGGCCAATGAAAAACTGTTTTTT
CASSRDLDKANEKLFF
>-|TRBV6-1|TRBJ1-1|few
TGTGCCAGCGGGCGGGGAGGCACTGAAGCTTTCTTT
CASGRGGTEAFF
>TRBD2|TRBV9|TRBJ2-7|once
TGTGCCAGCAGCGTAGGTAGCGGGGGCGTTCCATCCTACGAGCAGTACTTC
CASSVGSGGVPSYEQYF
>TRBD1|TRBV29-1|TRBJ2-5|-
TGCAGCGTCGCCACAGGGGTTGAGACCCAGTACTTC
CSVATGVETQYF
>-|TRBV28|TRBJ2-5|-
TGTGCCAGCACCGGGTCAGGGGATGTTGGAGAGACCCAGTACTTC
CASTGSGDVGETQYF